The source of this T cell receptor beta chain is a study of blood T cell repertoires in COVID-19 (dated by TCRdb to between 2020 and 2021). About the study as a whole: Samples covering the acute and convalescent phases of COVID-19 were provided by collaborators in the United States, Italy and Spain. The material from the prospective study consisted of cDNA or gDNA derived from T cells, B-cell-depleted T cells, or PBMCs. The dataset comprised deeply sampled blood TCRbeta repertoires from subjects exposed to, actively infected with, or recovered from COVID-19. A freely available public database, intended as a resource for researchers studying the immune response to SARS-CoV-2, is where the repertoires were released. Samples came from the ongoing ImmuneRACE study (first 160 participants) plus 1,254 subjects from 6 global collaborators. Nearly every sample came with metadata listing a de-identified subject ID, COVID-19 status, age in years and sex. Where available, HLA class I and class II types were taken from metadata supplied by the sample provider and were not determined by assay-based typing.

On this clone: The antigen it recognizes is unknown. Base quality data are lacking; no much larger clone is found one base away.

The research as a whole found: The amount of clinical and demographic metadata varied by source and participant and was provided uncurated.

TCRbeta CDR3 regions were amplified from genomic DNA by means of the immunoSEQ Assay, a bias-controlled multiplex PCR. Processing in the source paper ran as follows. Within the assay, amplification of reference gene primers was used to estimate how many nucleated cells each sample contained. Sequence reads were collapsed and filtered to measure the absolute abundance of every unique TCRbeta CDR3 rearrangement. For each sample, productive Simpson clonality was calculated by taking the square root of Simpson's diversity index across productive rearrangements. Held by TCRdb, this immuneACCESS table contains in-frame sequences only and omits some clones. Under half of the omission traces to an unresolved V gene where checked; the cause of the rest is unknown. V and J calls plus clone size are reproduced from that table; the DNA served to infer D and trimming. Counted in this sample were 190,000 or so clones; 94% of them appeared once. The ten largest clones represent 0.6% to 0.8% of the sample.

Relative to germline, V is missing 0 bases and J is missing 5 bases, with 5 bases of the junction outside any gene match. CDR1 and CDR2 (SGDLS, YYNGEE) derive from the germline V gene. Measured from the cysteine to the phenylalanine, the CDR3 is 15 residues long. The sequence is cut down to CDR3 DNA, 45 bases in frame from base 1. At one collaborating source in Seattle, patients were enrolled during active infection and were followed longitudinally through the course of disease. Each collaborating institution followed its own protocols to collect whole blood in K2EDTA tubes. Collaborator samples were shipped for TCRbeta analysis as frozen whole blood, isolated PBMCs, or DNA extracted from either sample type.

The chain is made from TRBV9 and TRBJ2-5, and 9 junctional nucleotides match TRBD2. The TCR comes from a man under 40 with COVID-19, enrolled during active disease. Material for sequencing was peripheral blood. In nucleotides, the sequence is TGTGCCAGCAGCGTAGAGTGGCTAGCGGGGGAGACCCAGTACTTC. It codes for CASSVEWLAGETQYF. Joined to the reference TRBV9 and TRBJ2-5 proteins, this CDR3 gives the full variable domain: DSGVTQTPKHLITATGQRVTLRCSPRSGDLSVYWYQQSLDQGLQFLIQYYNGEERAKGNILERFSAQQFPDLHSELNLSSLELGDSALYFCASSVEWLAGETQYFGPGTRLLVL.